The clone carrying this T cell receptor (beta chain) has only a few counts. With 4 bases clipped from V and 0 bases from J, the junction kept 14 bases outside the gene matches. The CDR3 consists of 20 residues. Germline assignment: CDR1 KGHSH and CDR2 LQKENI. TCRdb's table, derived via immunoSEQ multiplex PCR, lists solely in-frame clones and lacks some. The sample consists of 35,000 to 40,000 clones, almost 90% of them appearing once. These data belong to a study of T cell changes during pregnancy in multiple sclerosis. The chain has TRBV18 and TRBJ2-1; TRBD2 matches 11 bases. This TCR came from a female donor with multiple sclerosis, enrolled in a pregnancy study. The input for sequencing was CD4+ T cells from peripheral blood mononuclear cells, taken in the second trimester of pregnancy. This chain's CDR3 is CASSRASGLAAPSSYNEQFF. The CDR3 DNA is TGTGCCAGCTCACGAGCCTCGGGACTAGCGGCCCCAAGCTCCTACAATGAGCAGTTCTTC.